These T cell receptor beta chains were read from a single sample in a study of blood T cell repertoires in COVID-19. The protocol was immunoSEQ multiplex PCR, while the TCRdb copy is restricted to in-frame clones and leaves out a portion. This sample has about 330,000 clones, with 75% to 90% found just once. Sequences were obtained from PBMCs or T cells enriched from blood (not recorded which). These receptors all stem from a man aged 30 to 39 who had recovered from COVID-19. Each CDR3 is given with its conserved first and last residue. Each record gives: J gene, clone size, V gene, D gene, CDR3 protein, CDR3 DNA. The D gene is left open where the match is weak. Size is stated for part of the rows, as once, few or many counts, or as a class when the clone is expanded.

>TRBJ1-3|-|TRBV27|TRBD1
CASRKQGLGNTIYF
TGTGCCAGCAGGAAACAGGGGCTAGGAAACACCATATATTTT
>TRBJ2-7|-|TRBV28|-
CASSLGSYEQYF
TGTGCCAGCAGTTTGGGGAGCTACGAGCAGTACTTC
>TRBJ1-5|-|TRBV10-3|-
CATTRSGGDSPQPQHF
TGTGCCACCACGCGGAGCGGGGGTGACAGTCCTCAGCCCCAGCATTTT
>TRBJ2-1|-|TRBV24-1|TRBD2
CATSVSEERGYNEQFF
TGTGCCACCAGTGTCTCTGAGGAGCGGGGATACAATGAGCAGTTCTTC
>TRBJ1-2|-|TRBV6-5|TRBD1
CASSYVRTGGGYGYTF
TGTGCCAGCAGTTACGTACGGACAGGGGGCGGCTATGGCTACACCTTC
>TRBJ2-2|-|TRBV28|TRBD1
CASRSQDRVVSGELFF
TGTGCCAGCAGAAGCCAGGACAGGGTAGTATCCGGGGAGCTGTTTTTT
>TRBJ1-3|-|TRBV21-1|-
CASSKKSAGTGNTIYF
TGTGCCAGCAGCAAAAAATCCGCAGGGACAGGAAACACCATATATTTT
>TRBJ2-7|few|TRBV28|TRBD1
CASSFGTGTYEQYF
TGTGCCAGCAGCTTCGGGACAGGTACCTACGAGCAGTACTTC
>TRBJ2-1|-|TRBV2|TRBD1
CASTEQGLRYNEQFF
TGTGCCAGCACCGAACAGGGGCTGAGGTACAATGAGCAGTTCTTC
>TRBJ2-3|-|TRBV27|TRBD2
CASSPVGGWGTDTQYF
TGTGCCAGCAGCCCAGTCGGGGGGTGGGGCACAGATACGCAGTATTTT
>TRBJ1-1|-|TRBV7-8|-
CASSPQPGWTEAFF
TGTGCCAGCAGCCCACAGCCGGGATGGACTGAAGCTTTCTTT
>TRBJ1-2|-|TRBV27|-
CASSLADNYGYTF
TGTGCCAGCAGTTTAGCAGATAACTATGGCTACACCTTC
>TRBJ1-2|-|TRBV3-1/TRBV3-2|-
CASSQDLDYGYTF
TGTGCCAGCAGCCAAGATCTCGACTATGGCTACACCTTC
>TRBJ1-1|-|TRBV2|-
CASNTGGMNTEAFF
TGTGCCAGCAACACTGGGGGCATGAACACTGAAGCTTTCTTT
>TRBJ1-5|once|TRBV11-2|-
CASSLDPPGLQHF
TGTGCCAGCAGCTTAGACCCTCCGGGACTCCAGCATTTT
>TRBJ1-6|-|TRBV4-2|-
CASSQHPETTGYSPLHF
TGTGCCAGCAGCCAGCACCCTGAGACGACAGGTTATTCACCCCTCCACTTT
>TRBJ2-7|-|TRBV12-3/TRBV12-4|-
CASSFFRGYEQYF
TGTGCCAGCAGTTTTTTCAGGGGTTACGAGCAGTACTTC
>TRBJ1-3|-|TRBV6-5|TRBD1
CASSYSKTGVGNTIYF
TGTGCCAGCAGTTACTCGAAAACAGGGGTTGGAAACACCATATATTTT
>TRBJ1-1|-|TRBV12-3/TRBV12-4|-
CASKFGGRAAFF
TGTGCCAGCAAGTTCGGGGGGCGCGCAGCTTTCTTT
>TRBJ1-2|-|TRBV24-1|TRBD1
CATSDSPDRGYGYTF
TGTGCCACCAGTGATTCCCCGGACAGGGGCTATGGCTACACCTTC
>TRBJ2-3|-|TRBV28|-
CASSLQGLSTDTQYF
TGTGCCAGCAGTTTACAGGGTTTGAGCACAGATACGCAGTATTTT
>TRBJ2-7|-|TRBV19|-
CASSLAQGGSYEQYF
TGTGCCAGTAGTCTGGCGCAGGGAGGATCCTACGAGCAGTACTTC
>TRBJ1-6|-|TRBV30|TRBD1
CAWRPTGGNSPLHF
TGTGCCTGGAGACCCACAGGGGGTAATTCACCCCTCCACTTT
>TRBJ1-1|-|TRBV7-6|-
CASSTPPLEAFF
TGTGCCAGCAGCACCCCCCCACTAGAAGCTTTCTTT
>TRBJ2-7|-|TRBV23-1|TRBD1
CASRTGTGPYEQYF
TGCGCCAGCAGGACCGGGACAGGTCCCTACGAGCAGTACTTC
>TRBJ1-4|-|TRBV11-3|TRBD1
CASSPSPGQERRVEKLFF
TGTGCCAGCAGCCCATCTCCGGGACAGGAAAGACGAGTTGAAAAACTGTTTTTT
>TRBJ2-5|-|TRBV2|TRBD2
CASRPVAGAKETQYF
TGTGCCAGCAGACCCGTAGCGGGGGCAAAAGAGACCCAGTACTTC
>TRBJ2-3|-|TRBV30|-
CAWTKAGQADTQYF
TGTGCCTGGACGAAAGCGGGACAAGCAGATACGCAGTATTTT
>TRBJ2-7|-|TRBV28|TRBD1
CASSLGQPYEQYF
TGTGCCAGCAGTCTGGGACAGCCCTACGAGCAGTACTTC
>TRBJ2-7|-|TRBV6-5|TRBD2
CAIGLAVYEQYF
TGTGCCATTGGACTAGCGGTCTACGAGCAGTACTTC
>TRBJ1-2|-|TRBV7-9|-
CASSFGGDYGYTF
TGTGCCAGCAGCTTTGGAGGGGACTATGGCTACACCTTC
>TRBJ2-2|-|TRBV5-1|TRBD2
CASSILAGGNTGELFF
TGCGCCAGCAGCATACTAGCGGGGGGGAACACCGGGGAGCTGTTTTTT
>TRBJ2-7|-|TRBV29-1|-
CSVRDTDSYEQYF
TGCAGCGTTCGAGACACAGACTCCTACGAGCAGTACTTC
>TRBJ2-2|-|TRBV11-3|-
CASRSRTHGELFF
TGTGCCAGCAGATCCCGGACACACGGGGAGCTGTTTTTT
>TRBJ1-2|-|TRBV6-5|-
CASSSLYGYTF
TGTGCCAGCAGTTCCCTCTATGGCTACACCTTC
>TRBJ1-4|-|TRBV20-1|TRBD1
CSASESRGRGNEKLFF
TGCAGTGCTAGTGAATCCAGGGGGCGAGGGAATGAAAAACTGTTTTTT
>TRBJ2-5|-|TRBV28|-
CASSLSPGQETQYF
TGTGCCAGCAGTTTAAGTCCGGGCCAAGAGACCCAGTACTTC
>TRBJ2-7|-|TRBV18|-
CASSPEAGAYEQYF
TGTGCCAGCTCACCAGAGGCAGGGGCCTACGAGCAGTACTTC
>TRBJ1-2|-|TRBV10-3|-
CAIKGGVLGGYTF
TGTGCCATCAAGGGCGGGGTCCTGGGTGGCTACACCTTC
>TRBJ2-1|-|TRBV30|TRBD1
CAWSAGTGAYNEQFF
TGTGCCTGGAGTGCGGGGACAGGGGCGTACAATGAGCAGTTCTTC
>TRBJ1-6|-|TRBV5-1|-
CASSLEAGPNSPLHF
TGCGCCAGCAGCTTGGAGGCGGGTCCCAATTCACCCCTCCACTTT
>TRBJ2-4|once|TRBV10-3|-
CAISPVGENIQYF
TGTGCCATCAGTCCCGTGGGCGAAAACATTCAGTACTTC